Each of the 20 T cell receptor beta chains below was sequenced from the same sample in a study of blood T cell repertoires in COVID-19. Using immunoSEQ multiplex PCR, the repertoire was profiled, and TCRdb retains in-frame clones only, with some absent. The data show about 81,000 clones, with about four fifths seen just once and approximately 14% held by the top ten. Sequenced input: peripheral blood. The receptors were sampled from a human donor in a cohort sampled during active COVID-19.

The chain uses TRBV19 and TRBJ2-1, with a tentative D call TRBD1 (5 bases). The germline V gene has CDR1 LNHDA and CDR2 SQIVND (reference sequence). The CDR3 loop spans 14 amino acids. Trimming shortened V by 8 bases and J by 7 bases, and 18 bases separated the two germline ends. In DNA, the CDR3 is TGTGCCAGTGACCAGGGTAAGGGTAGGAATGAGCAGTTCTTC. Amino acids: CASDQGKGRNEQFF.

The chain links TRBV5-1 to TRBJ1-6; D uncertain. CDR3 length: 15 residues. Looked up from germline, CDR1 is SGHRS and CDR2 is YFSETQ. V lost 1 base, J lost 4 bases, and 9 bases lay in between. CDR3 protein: CASSLNGFYNSPLHF. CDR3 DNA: TGCGCCAGCAGCTTGAACGGTTTTTATAATTCACCCCTCCACTTT.

The CDR3 nucleotides read TGCGCCAGCAGCTTCCAGCGGGGGGGACCCCTTAGCACAGATACGCAGTATTTT. Protein: CASSFQRGGPLSTDTQYF. The chain uses TRBV5-1 and TRBJ2-3; 10 bases map to TRBD2. CDR3 length: 18 residues. Germline V gene sequence: CDR1 SGHRS, CDR2 YFSETQ. Trimming cost V 2 bases and J 0 bases; bases outside gene matches: 9.

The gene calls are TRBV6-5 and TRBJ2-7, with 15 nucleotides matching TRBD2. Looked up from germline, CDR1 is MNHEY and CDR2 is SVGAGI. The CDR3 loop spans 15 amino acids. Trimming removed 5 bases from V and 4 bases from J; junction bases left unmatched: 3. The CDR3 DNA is TGTGCCAGCAGTCCAGGGACTAGCGGGGGGTACGAGCAGTACTTC. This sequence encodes CASSPGTSGGYEQYF.

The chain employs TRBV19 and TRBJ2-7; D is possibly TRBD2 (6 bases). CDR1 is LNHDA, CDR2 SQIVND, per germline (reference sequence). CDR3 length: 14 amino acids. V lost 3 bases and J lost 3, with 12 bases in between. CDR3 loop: CASSIYRGGYEQYF. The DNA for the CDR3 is TGTGCCAGTAGTATCTATCGGGGAGGCTACGAGCAGTACTTC.

CDR3 protein: CASSPGGSRTGELFF. In nucleotides, the CDR3 is TGCGCCAGCAGCCCAGGGGGCTCGCGGACCGGGGAGCTGTTTTTT. The chain has TRBV4-1 and TRBJ2-2; 8 nucleotides agree with TRBD1. The germline CDR1 and CDR2 sequences are MGHRA and YSYEKL. V lost 4 bases to trimming and J lost 5 bases; unmatched junction nucleotides: 6. The CDR3 consists of 15 residues.

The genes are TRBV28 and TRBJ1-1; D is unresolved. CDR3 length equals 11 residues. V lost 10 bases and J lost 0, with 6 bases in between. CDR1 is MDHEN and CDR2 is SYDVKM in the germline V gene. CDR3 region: CATFLNTEAFF. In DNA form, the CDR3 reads TGTGCCACCTTTTTGAACACTGAAGCTTTCTTT.

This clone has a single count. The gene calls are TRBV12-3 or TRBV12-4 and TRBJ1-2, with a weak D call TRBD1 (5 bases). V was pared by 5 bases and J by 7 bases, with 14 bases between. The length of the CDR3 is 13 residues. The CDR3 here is CASSHGQKSGYTF. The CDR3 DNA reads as TGTGCCAGCAGTCATGGACAAAAAAGTGGCTACACCTTC.

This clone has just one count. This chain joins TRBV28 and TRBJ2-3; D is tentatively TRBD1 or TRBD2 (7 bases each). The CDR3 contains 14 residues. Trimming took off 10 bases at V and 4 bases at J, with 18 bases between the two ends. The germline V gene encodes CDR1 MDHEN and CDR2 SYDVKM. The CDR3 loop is CATRQGGGADTQYF. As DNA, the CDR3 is TGTGCCACCAGACAGGGAGGGGGGGCAGATACGCAGTATTTT.

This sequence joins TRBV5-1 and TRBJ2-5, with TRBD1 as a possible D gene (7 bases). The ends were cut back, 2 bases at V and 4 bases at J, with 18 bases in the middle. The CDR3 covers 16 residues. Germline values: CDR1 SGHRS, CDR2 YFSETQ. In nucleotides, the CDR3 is TGCGCCAGCAGCTTCCAGGGGGGCCAGATAGGAGAGACCCAGTACTTC. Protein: CASSFQGGQIGETQYF.

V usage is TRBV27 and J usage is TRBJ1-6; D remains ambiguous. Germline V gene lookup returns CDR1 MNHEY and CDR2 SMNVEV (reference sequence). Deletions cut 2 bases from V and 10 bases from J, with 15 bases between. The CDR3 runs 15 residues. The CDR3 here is CASSLLLKWASPLHF. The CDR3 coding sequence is TGTGCCAGCAGTTTACTTCTTAAATGGGCGTCACCCCTCCACTTT.

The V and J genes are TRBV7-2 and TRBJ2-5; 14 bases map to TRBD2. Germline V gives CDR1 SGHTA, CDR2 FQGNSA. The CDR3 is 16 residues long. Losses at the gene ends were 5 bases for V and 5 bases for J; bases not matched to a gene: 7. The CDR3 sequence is CASSRLAGGKGETQYF. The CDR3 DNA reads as TGTGCCAGCAGCAGACTAGCGGGGGGGAAAGGGGAGACCCAGTACTTC.

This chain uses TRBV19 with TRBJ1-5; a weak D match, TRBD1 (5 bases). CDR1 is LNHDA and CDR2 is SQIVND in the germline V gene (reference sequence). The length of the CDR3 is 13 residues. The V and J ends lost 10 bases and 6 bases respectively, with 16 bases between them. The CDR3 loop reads CATKAGQGQPQHF. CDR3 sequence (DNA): TGTGCCACCAAGGCAGGGCAGGGTCAGCCCCAGCATTTT.

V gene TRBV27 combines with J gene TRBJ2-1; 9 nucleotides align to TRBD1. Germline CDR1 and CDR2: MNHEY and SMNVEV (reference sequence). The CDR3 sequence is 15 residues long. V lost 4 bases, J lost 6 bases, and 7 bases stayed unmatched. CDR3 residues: CASSWRGQGFNEQFF. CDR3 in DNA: TGTGCCAGCAGTTGGCGGGGACAGGGTTTCAATGAGCAGTTCTTC.

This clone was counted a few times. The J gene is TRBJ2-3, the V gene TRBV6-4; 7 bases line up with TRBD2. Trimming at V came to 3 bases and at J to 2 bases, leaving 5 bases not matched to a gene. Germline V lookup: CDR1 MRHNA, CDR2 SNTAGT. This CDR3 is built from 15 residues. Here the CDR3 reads CASSESGETTDTQYF. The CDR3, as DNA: TGTGCCAGCAGTGAGAGCGGGGAGACCACAGATACGCAGTATTTT.

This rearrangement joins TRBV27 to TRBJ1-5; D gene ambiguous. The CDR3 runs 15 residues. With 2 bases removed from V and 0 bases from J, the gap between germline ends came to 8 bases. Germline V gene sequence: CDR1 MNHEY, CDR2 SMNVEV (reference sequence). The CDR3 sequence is CASSLRGYSNQPQHF. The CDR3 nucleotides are TGTGCCAGCAGTTTAAGAGGGTATAGCAATCAGCCCCAGCATTTT.

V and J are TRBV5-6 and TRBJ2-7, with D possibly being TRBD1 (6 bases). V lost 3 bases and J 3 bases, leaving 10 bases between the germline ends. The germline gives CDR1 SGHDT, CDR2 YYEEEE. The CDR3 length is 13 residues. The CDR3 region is CASSSDRHYEQYF. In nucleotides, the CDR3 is TGTGCCAGCAGCTCGGACAGACACTACGAGCAGTACTTC.

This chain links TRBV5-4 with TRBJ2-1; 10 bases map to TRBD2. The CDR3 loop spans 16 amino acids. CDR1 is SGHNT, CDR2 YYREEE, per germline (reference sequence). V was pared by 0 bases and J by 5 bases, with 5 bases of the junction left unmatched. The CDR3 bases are TGTGCCAGCAGCTTGGTTATAGCGGGGGGCAACAATGAGCAGTTCTTC. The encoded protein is CASSLVIAGGNNEQFF.

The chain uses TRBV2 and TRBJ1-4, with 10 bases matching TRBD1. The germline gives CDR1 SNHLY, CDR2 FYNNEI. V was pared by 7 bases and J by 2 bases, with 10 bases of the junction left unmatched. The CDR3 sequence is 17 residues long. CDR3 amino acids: CASNPSGQGRTNEKLFF. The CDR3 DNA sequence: TGTGCCAGCAACCCTTCGGGACAGGGGCGGACTAATGAAAAACTGTTTTTT.

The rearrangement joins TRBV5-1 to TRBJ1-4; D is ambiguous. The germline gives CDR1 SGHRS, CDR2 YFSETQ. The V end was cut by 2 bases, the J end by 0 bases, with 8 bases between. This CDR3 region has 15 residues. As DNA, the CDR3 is TGCGCCAGCAGCTTAGGGAGGCCAACTAATGAAAAACTGTTTTTT. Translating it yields CASSLGRPTNEKLFF.